This is a list of T cell receptor beta chains from one sample in a study of control samples from healthy donors and cancer patients. The method was immunoSEQ multiplex PCR; TCRdb's version includes in-frame clones alone and lacks a portion of them. The repertoire includes 95,000 to 100,000 clones, approximately 90% of them detected once, and about 7.8% sits in the top ten. The sequenced material came from blood. The receptors were sampled from a man aged 25-40 years in good health. Both conserved end residues are part of each CDR3. A D gene is named only where the DNA matches it firmly. Size is omitted from some rows. Given values are once, few, many or a class for expanded clones.

-	TRBD1	TRBV6-5	TRBJ2-7	15	CASSPSGDRFYEQYF	TGTGCCAGCAGTCCCTCTGGGGACAGGTTCTACGAGCAGTACTTC
-	-	TRBV3-1/TRBV3-2	TRBJ1-6	13	CASSQVSLSPLHF	TGTGCCAGCAGCCAAGTTTCTCTTTCACCCCTCCACTTT
-	-	TRBV3-1/TRBV3-2	TRBJ1-3	17	CASSQDWLVRAGNTIYF	TGTGCCAGCAGCCAAGACTGGCTGGTCAGGGCTGGAAACACCATATATTTT
-	-	TRBV6-5	TRBJ1-6	14	CASSYAVYNSPLHF	TGTGCCAGCAGTTACGCCGTCTATAATTCACCCCTCCACTTT
-	TRBD2	TRBV5-4	TRBJ2-1	16	CASSLEGLAAYNEQFF	TGTGCCAGCAGCTTGGAAGGACTAGCGGCGTACAATGAGCAGTTCTTC
once	-	TRBV5-6	TRBJ1-1	12	CASSWGRTEAFF	TGTGCCAGCAGCTGGGGTCGCACTGAAGCTTTCTTT
-	-	TRBV5-6	TRBJ1-1	15	CASSPLSAGITEAFF	TGTGCCAGCAGCCCCCTCTCAGCCGGGATCACTGAAGCTTTCTTT
-	-	TRBV7-9	TRBJ2-2	17	CASSLLGVGGSTGELFF	TGTGCCAGCAGCTTATTGGGAGTCGGGGGTTCCACCGGGGAGCTGTTTTTT
-	-	TRBV4-2	TRBJ2-5	14	CASSLNSGQETQYF	TGTGCCAGCAGCCTTAATAGCGGCCAAGAGACCCAGTACTTC
-	TRBD1	TRBV5-1	TRBJ2-7	15	CASSLGQGATYEQYF	TGCGCCAGCAGCTTGGGGCAGGGGGCAACCTACGAGCAGTACTTC